This entry features one T cell receptor (beta chain) sequence. Its target antigen remains unknown. No much larger clone exists at a distance of one base, and base qualities are not known. Library prep was done by the immunoSEQ multiplex PCR assay. In TCRdb, the immuneACCESS table is reduced to in-frame sequences with V and J assigned. These tables do not hold every clone; where another copy was compared, an unresolved V gene accounts for under half, and the others remain unexplained. The sample table contains approximately 730,000 clones; only one count was recorded for roughly 85% of them. The ten largest clones represent around 0.0094% of the sample. Its CDR3 holds 13 amino acids, cysteine through phenylalanine. Only the CDR3 portion is preserved as DNA: 39 bases, with reading frame beginning at the first base. V is reduced by 4 bases and J by 3 bases, leaving a spacing of 10 bases between them. The CDR1 and CDR2 encoded by the germline V gene are MDHEN and SYDVKM.

The data were obtained in a study of shared T cell receptors in the human thymus (dated by TCRdb to about 2021). In terms of the full investigation: The study examined how the human thymus generates shared, self-reactive T-cell receptor alpha chains.

These data also formed part of another study, on human thymus T cells. The second study's paper adds: In Finland, the donors were immunologically healthy infants who were having open corrective cardiac surgery for congenital heart defects. Thymus tissue was obtained as surgical resects removed during corrective cardiac surgery. Both the thymic and the peripheral blood repertoires appeared to show biased V and J gene segment usage. Highly overlapping thymic TCR repertoires among unrelated individuals were reported in the related research. The study characterized TCR alpha and beta repertoires from roughly 8 infant thymus samples and a few related peripheral blood samples. The infant donors were about 7 to 244 days old, and the cohort included over 5 males and a couple of females. After being mechanically released from the tissue, thymocytes were kept at -70 degrees C in pellets of about 9.5-30 million cells. Genomic DNA was extracted from frozen cell pellets with a QIAsymphony instrument. Using the immunoSEQ multiplex PCR assay, the TCRB and TCRAD loci were amplified from a standardized quantity of quality-controlled genomic DNA. The amplicons covered the V(D)J region and were long enough to include the CDR3 and to identify the V and J genes. The commercial immunoSEQ service was used to sequence amplicons on an Illumina platform. Corrections for primer bias and sequencing errors followed previously described methods, while TCRAD and TCRB definitions were based on the IMGT database. The repertoires were analysed using immunoSEQ Analyzer 3.0 and VDJTools for basic statistics, V/J segment usage, diversity estimates, rarefaction and pairwise overlap. Diversity was estimated with Chao1, ChaoE, Efron-Thisted, Shannon and inverse Simpson indices, and also on datasets down-sampled to the smallest sample. Repertoire overlap was assessed by strict matching of CDR3 nucleotide sequence, V gene and J gene, and clustering was done by Jaccard-based multidimensional scaling. On average, about 730,000 unique TCRB clonotypes were obtained from thymus samples, compared with approximately 84,000 from blood samples.

The specimen was thymocytes. The receptor comes from a girl less than two years old with a congenital heart defect. Donor details come from another sample of the same person, matched by shared clones. This chain is built from TRBV28 and TRBJ2-7; TRBD1 is a possible D gene, resting on 5 matching bases. The DNA reads TGTGCCAGCAGTTCAGGGCATCTCTACGAGCAGTACTTC. Translation gives CASSSGHLYEQYF.